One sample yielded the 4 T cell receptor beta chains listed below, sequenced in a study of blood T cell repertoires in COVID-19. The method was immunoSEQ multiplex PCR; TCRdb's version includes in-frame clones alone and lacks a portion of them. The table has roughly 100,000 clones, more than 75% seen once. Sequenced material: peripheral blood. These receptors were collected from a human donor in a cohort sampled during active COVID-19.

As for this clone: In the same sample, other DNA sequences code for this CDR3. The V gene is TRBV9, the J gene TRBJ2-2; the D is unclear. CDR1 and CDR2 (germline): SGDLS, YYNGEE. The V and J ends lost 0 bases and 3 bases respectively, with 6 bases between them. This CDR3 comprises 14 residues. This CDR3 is CASSVVQYTGELFF. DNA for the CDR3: TGTGCCAGCAGCGTAGTTCAGTACACCGGGGAGCTGTTTTTT.

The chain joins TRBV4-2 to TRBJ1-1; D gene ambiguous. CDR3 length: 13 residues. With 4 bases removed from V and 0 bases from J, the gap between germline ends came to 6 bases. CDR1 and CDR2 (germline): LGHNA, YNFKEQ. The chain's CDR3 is CASSPQMNTEAFF. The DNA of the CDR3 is TGTGCCAGCAGCCCCCAGATGAACACTGAAGCTTTCTTT.

The CDR3 is CASRPTGAGRNIGSYEQYF. The CDR3 bases are TGCGCCAGCAGACCTACAGGAGCGGGTAGGAATATCGGCTCCTACGAGCAGTACTTC. This sequence joins TRBV5-1 and TRBJ2-7; possible D gene TRBD2, 6 bases. There are 19 residues in the CDR3. V lost 5 bases and J 0 bases, leaving 27 bases between the germline ends. Germline assignment: CDR1 SGHRS and CDR2 YFSETQ.

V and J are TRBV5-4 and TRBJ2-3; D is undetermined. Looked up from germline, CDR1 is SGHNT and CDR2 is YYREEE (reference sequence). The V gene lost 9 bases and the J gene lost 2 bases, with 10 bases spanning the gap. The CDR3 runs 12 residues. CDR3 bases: TGTGCCATCCAACTACCCACAGATACGCAGTATTTT. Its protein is CAIQLPTDTQYF.